The T cell receptor (beta chain) described here comes from a study of cytomegalovirus exposure and HLA in healthy donors. This clone came up a few times. The target antigen is unknown. Whole-study results and caveats: In a later analysis, TCR beta V- and J-gene trimming showed a link to a missense DCLRE1C variant.

The PCR used 60 Vbeta and 13 Jbeta primers. The table came from immunoSEQ multiplex PCR; TCRdb's copy has only in-frame clones and leaves some out. This sample has under 45,000 clones, with roughly 69% found just once. This sequence was found in a man aged 30-40 years in good health and CMV-seronegative. Material for sequencing was PBMCs.

CDR3 nucleotides: TGTGCCAGCAGGGGACTCGTGACTAGCGGGGGGGAGACCCAGTACTTC. Translating it yields CASRGLVTSGGETQYF. V gene TRBV2 combines with J gene TRBJ2-5, with 13 bases aligning to TRBD2. From germline, CDR1 is SNHLY and CDR2 FYNNEI. Losses at the gene ends were 6 bases for V and 5 bases for J; bases not matched to a gene: 9. The CDR3 sequence is 16 residues long.